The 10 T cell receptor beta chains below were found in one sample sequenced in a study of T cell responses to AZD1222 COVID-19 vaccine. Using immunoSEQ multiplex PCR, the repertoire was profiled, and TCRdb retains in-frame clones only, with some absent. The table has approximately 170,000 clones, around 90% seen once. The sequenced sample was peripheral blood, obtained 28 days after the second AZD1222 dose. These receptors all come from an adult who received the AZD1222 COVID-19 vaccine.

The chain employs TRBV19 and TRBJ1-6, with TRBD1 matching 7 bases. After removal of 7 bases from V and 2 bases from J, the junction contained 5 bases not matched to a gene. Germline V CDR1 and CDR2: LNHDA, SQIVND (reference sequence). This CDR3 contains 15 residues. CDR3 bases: TGTGCCAGTAAGAGGGGGCTGACCTATAATTCACCCCTCCACTTT. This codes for CASKRGLTYNSPLHF.

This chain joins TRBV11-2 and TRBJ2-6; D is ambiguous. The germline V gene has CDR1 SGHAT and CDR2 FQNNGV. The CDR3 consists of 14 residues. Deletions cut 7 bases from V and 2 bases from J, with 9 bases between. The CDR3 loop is CASTRFAGANVLTF. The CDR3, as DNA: TGTGCCAGCACCCGGTTTGCTGGGGCCAACGTCCTGACTTTC.

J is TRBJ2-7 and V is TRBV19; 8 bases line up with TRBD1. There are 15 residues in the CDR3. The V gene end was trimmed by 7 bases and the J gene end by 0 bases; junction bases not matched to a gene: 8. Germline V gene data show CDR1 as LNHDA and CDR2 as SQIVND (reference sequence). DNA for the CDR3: TGTGCCAGTACCCTAGGGACAGGATACTCCTACGAGCAGTACTTC. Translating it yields CASTLGTGYSYEQYF.

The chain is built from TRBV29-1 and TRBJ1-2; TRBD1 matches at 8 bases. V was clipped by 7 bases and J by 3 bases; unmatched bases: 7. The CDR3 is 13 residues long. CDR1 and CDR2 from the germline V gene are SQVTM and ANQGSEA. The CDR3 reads CSAPTGDYYGYTF. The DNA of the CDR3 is TGCAGCGCCCCGACAGGGGACTACTATGGCTACACCTTC.

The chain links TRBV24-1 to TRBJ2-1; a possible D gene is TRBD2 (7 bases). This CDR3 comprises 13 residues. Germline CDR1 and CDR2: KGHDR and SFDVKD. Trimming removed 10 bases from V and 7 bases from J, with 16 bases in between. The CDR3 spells CATSRGPGNEQFF. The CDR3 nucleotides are TGTGCCACTTCGCGGGGGCCCGGGAATGAGCAGTTCTTC.

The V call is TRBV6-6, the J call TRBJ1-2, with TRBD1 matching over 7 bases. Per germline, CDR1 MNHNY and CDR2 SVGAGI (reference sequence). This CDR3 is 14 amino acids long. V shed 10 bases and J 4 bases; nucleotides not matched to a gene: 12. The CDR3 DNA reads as TGTGCCACCTTGACAGGGTCCCCCCTCTATGGCTACACCTTC. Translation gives CATLTGSPLYGYTF.

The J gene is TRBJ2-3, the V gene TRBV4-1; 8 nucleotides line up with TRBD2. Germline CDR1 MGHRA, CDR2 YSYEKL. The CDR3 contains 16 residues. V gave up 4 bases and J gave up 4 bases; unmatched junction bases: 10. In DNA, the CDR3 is TGCGCCAGCAGCCCTATCCCGGGGGGGGGCCCAGATACGCAGTATTTT. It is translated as CASSPIPGGGPDTQYF.

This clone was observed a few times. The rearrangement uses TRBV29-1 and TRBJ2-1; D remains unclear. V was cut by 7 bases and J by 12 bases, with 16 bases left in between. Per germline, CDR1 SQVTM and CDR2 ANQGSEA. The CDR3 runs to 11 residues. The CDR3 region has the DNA TGCAGCGCTGTATCGGACCCGACGCAGTTCTTC. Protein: CSAVSDPTQFF.

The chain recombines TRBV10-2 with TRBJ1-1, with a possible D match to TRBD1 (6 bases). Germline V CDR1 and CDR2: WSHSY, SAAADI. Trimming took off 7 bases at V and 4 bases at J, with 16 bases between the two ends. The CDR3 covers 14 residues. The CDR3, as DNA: TGCGCCAGCAAGAACGCGGACAGACCCACTGAAGCTTTCTTT. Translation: CASKNADRPTEAFF.

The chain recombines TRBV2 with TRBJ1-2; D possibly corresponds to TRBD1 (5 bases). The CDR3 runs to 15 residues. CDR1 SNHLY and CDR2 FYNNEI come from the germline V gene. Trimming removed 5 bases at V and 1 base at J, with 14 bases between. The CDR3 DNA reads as TGTGCCAGCAGTTCCGCCAGGGAAATTAACTATGGCTACACCTTC. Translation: CASSSAREINYGYTF.